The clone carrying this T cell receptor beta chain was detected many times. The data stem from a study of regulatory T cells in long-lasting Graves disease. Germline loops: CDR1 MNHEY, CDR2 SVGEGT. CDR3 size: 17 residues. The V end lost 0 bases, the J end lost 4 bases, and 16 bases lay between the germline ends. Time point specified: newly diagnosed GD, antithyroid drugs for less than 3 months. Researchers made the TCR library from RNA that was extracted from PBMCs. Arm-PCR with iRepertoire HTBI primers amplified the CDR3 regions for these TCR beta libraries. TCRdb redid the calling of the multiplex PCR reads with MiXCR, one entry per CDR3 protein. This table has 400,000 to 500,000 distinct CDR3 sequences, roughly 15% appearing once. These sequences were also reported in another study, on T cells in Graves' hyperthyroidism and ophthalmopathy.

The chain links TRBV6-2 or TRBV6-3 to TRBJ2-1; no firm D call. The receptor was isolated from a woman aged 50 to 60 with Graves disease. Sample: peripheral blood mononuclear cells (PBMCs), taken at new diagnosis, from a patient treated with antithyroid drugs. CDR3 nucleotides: TGTGCCAGCAGTTACTCGTTTTTAGAGAAACTTTACAATGAGCAGTTCTTC. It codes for CASSYSFLEKLYNEQFF.